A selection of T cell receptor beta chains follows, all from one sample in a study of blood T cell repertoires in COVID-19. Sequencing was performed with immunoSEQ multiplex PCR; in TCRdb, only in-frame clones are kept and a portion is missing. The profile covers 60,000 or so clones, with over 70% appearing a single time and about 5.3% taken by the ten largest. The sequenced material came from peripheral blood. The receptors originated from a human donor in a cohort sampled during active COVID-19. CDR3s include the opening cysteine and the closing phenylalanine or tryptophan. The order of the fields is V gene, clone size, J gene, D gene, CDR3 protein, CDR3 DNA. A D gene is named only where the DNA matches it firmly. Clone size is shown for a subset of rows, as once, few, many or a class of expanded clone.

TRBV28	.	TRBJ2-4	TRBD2	CASSPSGRIQYF	TGTGCCAGCAGTCCTAGCGGGAGGATTCAGTACTTC
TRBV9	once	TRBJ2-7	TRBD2	CASSPQGGRGYEQYF	TGTGCCAGCAGCCCCCAGGGCGGGAGGGGCTACGAGCAGTACTTC
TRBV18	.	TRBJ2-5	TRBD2	CASSPQTSGAVETQYF	TGTGCCAGCTCACCACAGACTAGCGGGGCGGTGGAGACCCAGTACTTC
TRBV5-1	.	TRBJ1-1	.	CASGGGHARNTEAFF	TGCGCCAGCGGGGGGGGCCACGCGAGGAACACTGAAGCTTTCTTT
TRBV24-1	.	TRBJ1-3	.	CATSDSPDLYRERGGNTIYF	TGTGCCACCAGTGATTCCCCAGACCTCTACAGAGAACGCGGGGGAAACACCATATATTTT
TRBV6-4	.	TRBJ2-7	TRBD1	CASSEAPRTGTGPWWF	TGTGCCAGCAGTGAAGCGCCACGAACCGGGACAGGTCCCTGGTGGTTC
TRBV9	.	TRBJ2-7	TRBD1	CASSVGTGGSYEQYF	TGTGCCAGCAGCGTGGGGACAGGGGGCTCCTACGAGCAGTACTTC
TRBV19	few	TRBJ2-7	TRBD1	CASKLRQGWGYEQYF	TGTGCCAGCAAGCTAAGACAGGGATGGGGATACGAGCAGTACTTC
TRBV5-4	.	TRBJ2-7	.	CASSLDAGLAYEQYF	TGTGCCAGCAGCTTGGATGCTGGGCTTGCCTACGAGCAGTACTTC
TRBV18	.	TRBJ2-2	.	CASSPFSTGSKVGELFF	TGTGCCAGCTCACCCTTCTCGACAGGATCCAAGGTGGGGGAGCTGTTTTTT
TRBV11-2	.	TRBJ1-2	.	CASSLRIRGSYFNYGYTF	TGTGCCAGCAGCTTGAGAATCAGGGGCTCCTATTTTAACTATGGCTACACCTTC
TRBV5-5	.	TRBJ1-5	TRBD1	CASSLDLTLIRDRNQPQHF	TGTGCCAGCAGCTTAGACTTAACTCTCATCCGGGACAGAAATCAGCCCCAGCATTTT
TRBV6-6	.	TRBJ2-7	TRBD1	CASSPGQTYEQYF	TGTGCCAGCTCGCCGGGACAGACCTACGAGCAGTACTTC
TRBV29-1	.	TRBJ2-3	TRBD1	CSVVGGATDTQYF	TGCAGCGTTGTAGGGGGCGCGACGGATACGCAGTATTTT
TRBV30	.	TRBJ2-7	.	CALGAYEQYF	TGTGCCTTGGGCGCGTACGAGCAGTACTTC
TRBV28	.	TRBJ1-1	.	CASSSGGSGNTEAFF	TGTGCCAGCAGCTCAGGCGGGAGTGGGAACACTGAAGCTTTCTTT
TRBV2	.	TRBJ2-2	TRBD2	CASREISGRYTGELFF	TGTGCCAGCAGAGAAATTAGCGGGAGGTACACCGGGGAGCTGTTTTTT
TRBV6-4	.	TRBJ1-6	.	CASSDRYGSRSPLHF	TGTGCCAGCAGTGATCGGTATGGGAGTAGGTCACCCCTCCACTTT
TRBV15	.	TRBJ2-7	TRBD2	CATSAYLAGGEGYEQYF	TGTGCCACCAGCGCATACCTAGCGGGAGGAGAGGGCTACGAGCAGTACTTC
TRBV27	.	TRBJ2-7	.	CASSWASTSEQYF	TGTGCCAGCAGTTGGGCTAGCACCAGCGAGCAGTACTTC
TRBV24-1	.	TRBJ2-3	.	CATSVNREGTDTQYF	TGTGCCACCAGCGTTAACAGGGAAGGCACAGATACGCAGTATTTT
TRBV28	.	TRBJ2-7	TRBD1	CASSWDRAPYEQYF	TGTGCCAGCAGTTGGGACAGGGCCCCCTACGAGCAGTACTTC
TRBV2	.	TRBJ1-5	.	CASSEAHYSNQPQHF	TGTGCCAGCAGTGAGGCACACTATAGCAATCAGCCCCAGCATTTT
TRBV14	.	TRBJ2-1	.	CASSSDNNEQFF	TGTGCCAGCAGCTCTGACAACAATGAGCAGTTCTTC
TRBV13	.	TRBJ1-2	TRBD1	CASSLLGQVPNGYTF	TGTGCCAGCAGCCTCCTCGGACAGGTGCCCAATGGCTACACCTTC
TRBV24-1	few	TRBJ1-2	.	CATSDTRDNLNYGYTF	TGTGCCACCAGTGATACCCGGGACAACCTCAACTATGGCTACACCTTC
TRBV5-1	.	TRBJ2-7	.	CASSLDPASEQYF	TGCGCCAGCAGCTTGGATCCCGCCAGCGAGCAGTACTTC
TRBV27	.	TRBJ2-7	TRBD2	CASSWTSAAYEQYF	TGTGCCAGCAGTTGGACTAGCGCCGCCTACGAGCAGTACTTC
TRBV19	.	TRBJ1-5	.	CASSIGAYQPQHF	TGTGCCAGTAGTATAGGGGCGTATCAGCCCCAGCATTTT
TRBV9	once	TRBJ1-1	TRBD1	CASSPHPGQENTEAFF	TGTGCCAGCAGCCCCCACCCGGGACAGGAGAACACTGAAGCTTTCTTT
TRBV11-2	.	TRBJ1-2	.	CASRDVGRGDYGYTF	TGTGCCAGCAGGGACGTTGGGAGGGGGGATTATGGCTACACCTTC
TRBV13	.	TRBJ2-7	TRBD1	CASSLGRDRGNEQYF	TGTGCCAGCAGCTTAGGCCGGGACAGGGGGAATGAGCAGTACTTC
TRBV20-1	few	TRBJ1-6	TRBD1	CSASDRGNSPLHF	TGCAGTGCTAGTGACAGGGGAAATTCACCCCTCCACTTT
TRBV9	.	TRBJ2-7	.	CASSGGTAVYEQYF	TGTGCCAGCAGCGGCGGGACAGCCGTCTACGAGCAGTACTTC
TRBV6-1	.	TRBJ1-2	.	CASSEARVRGLRGYTF	TGTGCCAGCAGTGAAGCTAGGGTCAGGGGTCTTCGTGGCTACACCTTC
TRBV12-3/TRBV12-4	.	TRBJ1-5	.	CASDKHQPQHF	TGTGCCAGCGACAAGCATCAGCCCCAGCATTTT
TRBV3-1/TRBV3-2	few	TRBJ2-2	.	CASSLRVNTGELFF	TGTGCCAGCAGCCTCCGGGTGAACACCGGGGAGCTGTTTTTT
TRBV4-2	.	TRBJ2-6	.	CASSQDQTVSGANVLTF	TGTGCCAGCAGCCAAGATCAGACAGTTTCTGGGGCCAACGTCCTGACTTTC
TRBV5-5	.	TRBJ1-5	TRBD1	CASSSGGTGKQPQHF	TGTGCCAGCAGCTCGGGGGGGACAGGGAAGCAGCCCCAGCATTTT
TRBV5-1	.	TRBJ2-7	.	CASSLNRAEQYF	TGCGCCAGCAGCTTGAATCGAGCCGAGCAGTACTTC
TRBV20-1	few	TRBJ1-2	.	CSASTPRVMGYGYTF	TGCAGTGCTAGTACCCCCAGGGTAATGGGCTATGGCTACACCTTC
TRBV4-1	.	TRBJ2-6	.	CASSARTEPPLANVLTF	TGCGCCAGCAGCGCTAGGACAGAGCCCCCTCTGGCCAACGTCCTGACTTTC
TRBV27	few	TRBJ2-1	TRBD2	CASSLRSSGVRRGHEQFF	TGTGCCAGCAGTTTAAGGTCTAGCGGGGTCCGGCGGGGCCATGAGCAGTTCTTC
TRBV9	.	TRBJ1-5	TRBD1	CASSATGGSQPQHF	TGTGCCAGCAGCGCGACAGGGGGAAGTCAGCCCCAGCATTTT
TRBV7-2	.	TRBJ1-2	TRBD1	CASTPGQGAGGYTF	TGTGCCAGCACCCCCGGACAGGGGGCCGGAGGCTACACCTTC
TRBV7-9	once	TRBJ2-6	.	CASSLARGTSGANVLTF	TGTGCCAGCAGCTTAGCGCGCGGTACCTCTGGGGCCAACGTCCTGACTTTC
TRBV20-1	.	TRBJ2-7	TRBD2	CSAGGGGQQYF	TGCAGTGCCGGCGGGGGGGGACAGCAGTACTTC